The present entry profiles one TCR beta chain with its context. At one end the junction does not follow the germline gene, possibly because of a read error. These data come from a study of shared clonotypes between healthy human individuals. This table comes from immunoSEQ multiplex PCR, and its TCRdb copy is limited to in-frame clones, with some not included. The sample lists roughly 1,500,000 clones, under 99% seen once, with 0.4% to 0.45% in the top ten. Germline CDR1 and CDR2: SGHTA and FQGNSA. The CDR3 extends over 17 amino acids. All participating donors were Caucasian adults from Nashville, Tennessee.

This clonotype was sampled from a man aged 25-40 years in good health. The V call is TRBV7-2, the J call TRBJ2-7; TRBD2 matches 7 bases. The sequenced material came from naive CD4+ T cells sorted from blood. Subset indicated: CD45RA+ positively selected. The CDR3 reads CASSPRGGAGVSHEQYF. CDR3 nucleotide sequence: TGTGCCAGCAGCCCTAGGGGCGGTGCGGGAGTCTCCCACGAGCAGTACTTC.